The source of this T cell receptor beta chain is a study of T-cell reconstitution after alpha-beta-depleted transplantation in children. The study's findings and limits: Most T-cell counts and diversity one year after the transplant came from T cells that were newly produced. Surviving recipient cells, namely T cells and thymic progenitors, were the source of high day-60 TCRbeta diversity in some patients. Several hundred graft clones that had expanded were reportedly the source of alpha-beta T cells about two months after transplant.

Preparation of the TCRbeta library involved a method that used unique molecular identifiers. MiXCR was run by TCRdb on the PCR reads, yielding one entry per CDR3 protein. The data hold some 260,000 distinct CDR3 sequences, with roughly a quarter observed a single time. There are 13 residues in the CDR3. J gave up 8 bases and V 6 bases, and 7 bases lay outside the gene matches. Germline V gene lookup returns CDR1 DFQATT and CDR2 SNEGSKA (reference sequence). The count of this clonotype is one. Its antigen remains unidentified. The source material was PBMCs, mostly from graft donor cells, sampled 360 days after TCRalphabeta/CD19-depleted stem cell transplant. The gene calls are TRBV20-1 and TRBJ2-1, with 10 bases aligning to TRBD1. This sequence was found in a female patient aged 2-9 years who had a stem cell transplant for congenital amegakaryocytic thrombocytopenia, so the T cells may come from the graft donor. CDR3 bases: TGCAGTGCCGCACAGGGACAGGGGTATGAGCAGTTCTTC. As protein: CSAAQGQGYEQFF.